This T cell receptor beta chain originates from a study of blood T cell repertoires in COVID-19. Turning to the study itself: PBMCs, B-cell-depleted T cells, or T cells provided the cDNA or gDNA that made up the material.

This clone was found once. Clones were sequenced by immunoSEQ multiplex PCR, and TCRdb holds only the in-frame ones, with some missing. The data contain around 300,000 clones, 83% of them singletons. V was cut by 4 bases and J by 12 bases, with 19 bases left in between. The CDR3 extends over 13 amino acids. Germline V gives CDR1 SGDLS, CDR2 YYNGEE. The source material was peripheral blood. The clonotype comes from a man younger than 40 with active or convalescent COVID-19. V usage is TRBV9 and J usage is TRBJ2-5; D is uncertain. The CDR3 DNA is TGTGCCAGCAGCCCCGCGAGTGAGGAAACTAAGTACTTC. Amino acid sequence: CASSPASEETKYF. Supplemented by reference TRBV9 and TRBJ2-5, the full variable domain reads DSGVTQTPKHLITATGQRVTLRCSPRSGDLSVYWYQQSLDQGLQFLIQYYNGEERAKGNILERFSAQQFPDLHSELNLSSLELGDSALYFCASSPASEETKYFGPGTRLLVL.